This T cell receptor (beta chain) was recorded in a study of blood T cell repertoires in COVID-19. The overall study: Spain, Italy and the United States supplied samples that represented acute and convalescent COVID-19. The cDNA or gDNA used as material had been derived from T cells, B-cell-depleted T cells, or PBMCs.

In this sample, this clone turned up a few times. As handled by the study authors: Researchers report that nucleated cell counts were estimated from reference gene primer amplification. Profiling relied on immunoSEQ multiplex PCR, and the TCRdb table lists in-frame clones only, not all of them. The D gene and trimming were derived from the DNA, and the V and J assignments and clone size from that table. Among about 76,000 clones listed, approximately 80% were seen once. The origin of this receptor is a woman aged 60-75 years with acute or convalescent COVID-19. Sequencing input: peripheral blood.

CDR3 bases: TGCGCCAGCAGCTTGGACAAGACTGAAGCTTTCTTT. Translation: CASSLDKTEAFF. This chain uses TRBV5-1 with TRBJ1-1; D is undetermined. The length of the CDR3 is 12 residues. Deletions cut 0 bases from V and 5 bases from J, with 5 bases between. CDR1 SGHRS and CDR2 YFSETQ come from the germline V gene.